This T cell receptor (beta chain) derives from a study of blood T cells in healthy people across ages. Study-level findings and limits: Long-lived donors exceeded aged donors in naive CD4+ cells and diversity.

Using a J-beta primer mix together with a sample-barcoded 5' primer, a second PCR was run for about 6 to 11 cycles. One entry per CDR3 protein, called by TCRdb with MiXCR from the 5' RACE reads. The data show about 970,000 distinct CDR3 sequences, around 54% seen once. With regard to this clonotype: The target antigen is unknown.

The CDR3 length is 18 residues. The V end was cut by 4 bases, the J end by 0 bases, with 21 bases between. CDR1 is MNHEY and CDR2 is SVGAGI in the germline V gene. This chain uses TRBV6-5 with TRBJ1-2; D might be TRBD1 (5 bases). Material for sequencing was blood. The source is a woman aged 55-75 years in good health. In nucleotides, the CDR3 is TGTGCCAGCAGTTCCGGGGCCAAAGGGGAAAGTACTAACTATGGCTACACCTTC. Amino acids: CASSSGAKGESTNYGYTF.